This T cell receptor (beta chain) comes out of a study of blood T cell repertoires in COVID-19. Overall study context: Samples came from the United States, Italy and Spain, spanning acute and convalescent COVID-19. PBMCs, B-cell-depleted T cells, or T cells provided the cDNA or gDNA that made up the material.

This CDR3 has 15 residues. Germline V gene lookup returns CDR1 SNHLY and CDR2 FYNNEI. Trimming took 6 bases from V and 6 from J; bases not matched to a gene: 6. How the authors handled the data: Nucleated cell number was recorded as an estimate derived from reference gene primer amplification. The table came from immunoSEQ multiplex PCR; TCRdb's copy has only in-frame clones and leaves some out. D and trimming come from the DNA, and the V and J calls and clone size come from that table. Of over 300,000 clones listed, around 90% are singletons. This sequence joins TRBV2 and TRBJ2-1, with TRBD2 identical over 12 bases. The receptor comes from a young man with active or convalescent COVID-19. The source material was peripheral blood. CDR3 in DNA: TGTGCCAGCAGCCCGACTAGCGGGGGACCCAATGAGCAGTTCTTC. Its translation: CASSPTSGGPNEQFF.